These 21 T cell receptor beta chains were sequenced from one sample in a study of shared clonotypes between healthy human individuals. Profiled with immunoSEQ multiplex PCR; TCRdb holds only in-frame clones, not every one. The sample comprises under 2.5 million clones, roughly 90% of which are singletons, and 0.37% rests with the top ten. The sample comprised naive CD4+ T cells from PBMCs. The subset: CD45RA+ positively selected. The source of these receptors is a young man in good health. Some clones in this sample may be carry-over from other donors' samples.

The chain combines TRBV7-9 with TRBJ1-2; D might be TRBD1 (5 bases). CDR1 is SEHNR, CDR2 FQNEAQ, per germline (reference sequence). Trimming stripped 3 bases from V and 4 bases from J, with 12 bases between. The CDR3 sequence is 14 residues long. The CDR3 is CASSFSTASYGYTF. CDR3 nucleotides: TGTGCCAGCAGCTTTTCGACAGCTAGCTATGGCTACACCTTC.

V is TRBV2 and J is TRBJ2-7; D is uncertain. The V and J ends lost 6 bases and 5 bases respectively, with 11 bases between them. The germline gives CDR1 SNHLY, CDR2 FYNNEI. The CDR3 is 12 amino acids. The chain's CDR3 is CASRQPRNEQYF. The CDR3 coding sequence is TGTGCCAGCAGACAACCACGCAACGAGCAGTACTTC.

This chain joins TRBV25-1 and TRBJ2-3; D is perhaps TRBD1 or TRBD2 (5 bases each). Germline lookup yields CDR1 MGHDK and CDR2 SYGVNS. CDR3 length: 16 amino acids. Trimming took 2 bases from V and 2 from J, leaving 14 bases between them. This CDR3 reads CASSERGRSPTDTQYF. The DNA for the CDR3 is TGTGCCAGCAGTGAACGGGGCCGATCCCCCACAGATACGCAGTATTTT. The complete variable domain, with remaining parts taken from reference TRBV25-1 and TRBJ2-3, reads EADIYQTPRYLVIGTGKKITLECSQTMGHDKMYWYQQDPGMELHLIHYSYGVNSTEKGDLSSESTVSRIRTEHFPLTLESARPSHTSQYLCASSERGRSPTDTQYFGPGTRLTVL.

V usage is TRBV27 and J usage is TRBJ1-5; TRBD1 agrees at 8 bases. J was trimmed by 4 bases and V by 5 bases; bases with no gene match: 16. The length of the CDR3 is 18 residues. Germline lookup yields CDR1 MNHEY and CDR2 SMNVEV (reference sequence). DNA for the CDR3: TGTGCCAGCAGTGCCGTTTCCGTATCCAGGACAGGGAATCAGCCCCAGCATTTT. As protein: CASSAVSVSRTGNQPQHF.

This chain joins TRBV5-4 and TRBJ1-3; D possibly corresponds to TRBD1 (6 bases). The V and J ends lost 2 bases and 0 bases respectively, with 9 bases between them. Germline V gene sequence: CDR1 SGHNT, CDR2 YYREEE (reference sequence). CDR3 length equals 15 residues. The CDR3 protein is CASSLQGNSGNTIYF. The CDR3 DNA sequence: TGTGCCAGCAGCTTACAGGGTAACTCTGGAAACACCATATATTTT.

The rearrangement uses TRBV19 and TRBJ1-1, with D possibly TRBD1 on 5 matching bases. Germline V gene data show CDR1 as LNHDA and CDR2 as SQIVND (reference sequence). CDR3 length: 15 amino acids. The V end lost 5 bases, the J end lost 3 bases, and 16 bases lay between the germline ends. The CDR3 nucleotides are TGTGCCAGTAGTTTGTGGGGGTACCGGGACACTGAAGCTTTCTTT. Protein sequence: CASSLWGYRDTEAFF.

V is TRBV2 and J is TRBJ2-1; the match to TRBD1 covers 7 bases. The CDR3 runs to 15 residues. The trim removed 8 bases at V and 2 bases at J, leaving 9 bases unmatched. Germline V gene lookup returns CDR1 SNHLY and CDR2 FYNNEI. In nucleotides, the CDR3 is TGTGCCAGCCAGCTCGACAGGGCAGCCTACAATGAGCAGTTCTTC. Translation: CASQLDRAAYNEQFF.

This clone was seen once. The CDR3 DNA is TGCGCCAGCAGTGAGACTAGCGGGAGGTCCTACGAGCAGTACTTC. Residues: CASSETSGRSYEQYF. The rearrangement joins TRBV10-2 to TRBJ2-7; 12 nucleotides align to TRBD2. After removal of 2 bases from V and 1 base from J, the junction contained 0 bases not matched to a gene. There are 15 residues in the CDR3. Germline CDR1 WSHSY, CDR2 SAAADI.

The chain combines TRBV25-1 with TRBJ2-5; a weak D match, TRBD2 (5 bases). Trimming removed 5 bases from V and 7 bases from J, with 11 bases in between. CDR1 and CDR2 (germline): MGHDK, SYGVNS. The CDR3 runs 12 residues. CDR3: CASSTSGGTQYF. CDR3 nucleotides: TGTGCCAGCAGTACTTCTGGAGGGACCCAGTACTTC.

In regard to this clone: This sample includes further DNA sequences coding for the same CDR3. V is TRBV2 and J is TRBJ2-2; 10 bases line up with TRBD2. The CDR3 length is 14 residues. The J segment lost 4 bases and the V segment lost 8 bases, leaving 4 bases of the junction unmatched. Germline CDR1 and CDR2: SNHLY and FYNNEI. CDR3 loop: CASCRTSGTGELFF. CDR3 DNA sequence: TGTGCCAGCTGTAGGACTAGCGGCACCGGGGAGCTGTTTTTT.

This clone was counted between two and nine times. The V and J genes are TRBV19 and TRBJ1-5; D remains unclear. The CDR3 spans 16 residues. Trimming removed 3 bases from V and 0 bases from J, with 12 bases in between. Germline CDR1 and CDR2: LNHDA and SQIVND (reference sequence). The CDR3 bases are TGTGCCAGTAGTATTCCTCCGATGTATAGCAATCAGCCCCAGCATTTT. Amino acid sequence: CASSIPPMYSNQPQHF.

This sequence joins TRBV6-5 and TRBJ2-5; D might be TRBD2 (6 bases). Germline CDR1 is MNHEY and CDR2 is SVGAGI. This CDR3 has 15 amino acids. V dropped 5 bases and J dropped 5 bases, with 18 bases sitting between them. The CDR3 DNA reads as TGTGCCAGCAGTAGACCGTCCTTAGGGACTGAGACCCAGTACTTC. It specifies CASSRPSLGTETQYF.

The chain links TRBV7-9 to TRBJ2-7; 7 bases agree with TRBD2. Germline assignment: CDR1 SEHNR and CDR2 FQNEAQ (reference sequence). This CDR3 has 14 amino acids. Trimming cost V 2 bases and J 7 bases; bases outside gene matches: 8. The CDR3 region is CASSLRGRVGEQYF. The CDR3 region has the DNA TGTGCCAGCAGCTTACGGGGGAGGGTAGGGGAGCAGTACTTC.

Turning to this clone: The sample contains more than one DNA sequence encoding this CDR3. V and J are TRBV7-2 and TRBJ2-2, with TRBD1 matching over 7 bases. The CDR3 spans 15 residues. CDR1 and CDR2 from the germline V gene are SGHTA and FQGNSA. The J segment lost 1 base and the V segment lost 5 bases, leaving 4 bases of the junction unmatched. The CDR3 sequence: CASSLRTGNTGELFF. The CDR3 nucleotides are TGTGCCAGCAGCCTTCGGACAGGGAACACCGGGGAGCTGTTTTTT.

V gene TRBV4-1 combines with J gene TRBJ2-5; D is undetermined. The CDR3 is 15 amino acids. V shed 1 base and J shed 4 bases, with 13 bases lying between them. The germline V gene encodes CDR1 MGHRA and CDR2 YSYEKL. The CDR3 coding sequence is TGCGCCAGCAGCCAAGGACTGCTCACGGGAGAGACCCAGTACTTC. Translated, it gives CASSQGLLTGETQYF.

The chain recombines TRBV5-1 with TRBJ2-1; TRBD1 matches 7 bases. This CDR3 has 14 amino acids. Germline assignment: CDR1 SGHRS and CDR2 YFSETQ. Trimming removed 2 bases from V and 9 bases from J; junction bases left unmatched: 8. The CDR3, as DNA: TGCGCCAGCAGCTTTATAGACAGGGAGACTGAGCAGTTCTTC. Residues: CASSFIDRETEQFF.

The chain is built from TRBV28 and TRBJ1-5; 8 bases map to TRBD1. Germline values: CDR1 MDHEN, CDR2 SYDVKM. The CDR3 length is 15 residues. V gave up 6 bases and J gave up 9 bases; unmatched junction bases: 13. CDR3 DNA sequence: TGTGCCAGCAGCGCCCAGACAGGGGTTAAATTGCCCCAGCATTTT. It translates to CASSAQTGVKLPQHF.

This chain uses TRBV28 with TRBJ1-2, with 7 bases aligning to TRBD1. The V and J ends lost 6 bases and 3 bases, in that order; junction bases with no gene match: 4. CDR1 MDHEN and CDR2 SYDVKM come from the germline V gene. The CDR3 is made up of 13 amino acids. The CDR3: CASRTGVDYGYTF. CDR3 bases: TGTGCCAGCAGAACAGGGGTTGACTATGGCTACACCTTC.

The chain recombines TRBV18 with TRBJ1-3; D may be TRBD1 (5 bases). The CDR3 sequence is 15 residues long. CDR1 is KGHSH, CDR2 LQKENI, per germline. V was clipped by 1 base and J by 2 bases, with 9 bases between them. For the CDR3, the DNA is TGTGCCAGCTCACCACAGGGGAGCACTGGAAACACCATATATTTT. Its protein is CASSPQGSTGNTIYF. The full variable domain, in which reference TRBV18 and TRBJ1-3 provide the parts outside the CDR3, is NAGVMQNPRHLVRRRGQEARLRCSPMKGHSHVYWYRQLPEEGLKFMVYLQKENIIDESGMPKERFSAEFPKEGPSILRIQQVVRGDSAAYFCASSPQGSTGNTIYFGEGSWLTVV.

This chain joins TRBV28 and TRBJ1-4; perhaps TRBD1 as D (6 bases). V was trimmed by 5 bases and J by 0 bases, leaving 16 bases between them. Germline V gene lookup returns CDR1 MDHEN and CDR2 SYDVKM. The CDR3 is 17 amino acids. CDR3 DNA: TGTGCCAGCAGTCTGAGCGGGGGCGCCACAACTAATGAAAAACTGTTTTTT. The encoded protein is CASSLSGGATTNEKLFF.

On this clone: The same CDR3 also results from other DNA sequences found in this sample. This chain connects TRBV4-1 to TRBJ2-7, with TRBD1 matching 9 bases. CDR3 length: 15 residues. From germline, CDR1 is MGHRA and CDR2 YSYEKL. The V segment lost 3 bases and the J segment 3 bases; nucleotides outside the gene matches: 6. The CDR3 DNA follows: TGCGCCAGCAGCCAGGGACAGGGAGGTCACTACGAGCAGTACTTC. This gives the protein CASSQGQGGHYEQYF.